The clone carrying this TCR beta chain was counted a few times. The antigen is unknown. These data belong to a study of T cell repertoires in cytomegalovirus infection. Study-wide context: CMV infection plus the matching HLA type was flagged by public TCR beta signatures. Overall study findings and caveats: There were carriers of CMV plus the relevant HLA, and cumulative public TCR beta family frequency identified them. There were HLA-C-restricted CMV-specific TCR beta clonotypes dominating the ex vivo response.

Via MiXCR, TCRdb re-called the reads, giving one row per CDR3 protein. The sample contains under 150,000 distinct CDR3 sequences, 24% of which appear only once. V lost 5 bases and J lost 5; bases outside the gene matches: 2. This CDR3 is 13 amino acids long. The sequence derives from a human donor in good health (CMV status not recorded). Some clones in this sample may be carry-over from other donors' samples. The specimen sequenced was PBMCs, sequenced either directly or after in vitro stimulation (not recorded which). The chain links TRBV12-3 or TRBV12-4 to TRBJ1-4; TRBD1 matches at 7 bases. CDR3 region: CASSGTVNEKLFF. CDR3 sequence (DNA): TGTGCCAGCAGTGGGACAGTAAATGAAAAACTGTTTTTT.